This entry concerns a single T cell receptor beta chain. These data are taken from a study of low-dose radiotherapy and immunotherapy resistance in tumors. Study in general: For Cohort 1, fractions of 0.5 Gy were given every 2 weeks, reaching 6.5 Gy overall.

Donors, who were enrolled in a single-arm phase I dose-escalation trial, received nivolumab, ipilimumab, aspirin, low-dose cyclophosphamide and low-dose radiotherapy. J gave up 6 bases and V 5 bases, and 14 bases lay outside the gene matches. CDR1 and CDR2 (germline): MDHEN, SYDVKM. This CDR3 spans 16 amino acids. First-strand cDNA relied on TRAV- and TRBV-specific primers spanning alpha and beta chains. A constant-region primer paired with the V-primer adapter amplified TCRs over 20 PCR cycles. TCRdb processed the reads anew with MiXCR; each CDR3 protein has one entry. This table has around 17,000 distinct CDR3 sequences, 70% appearing once.

The chain links TRBV28 to TRBJ2-3; 7 nucleotides agree with TRBD2. The sequence was collected from a human donor with advanced metastatic prostate, ovarian, gallbladder or colorectal cancer (not recorded which). This table probably holds off-target reads from a library built for another chain. This CDR3 is CASSREGATLADTQYF. DNA of the CDR3: TGTGCCAGCAGTAGGGAGGGCGCCACCCTGGCGGATACGCAGTATTTT.